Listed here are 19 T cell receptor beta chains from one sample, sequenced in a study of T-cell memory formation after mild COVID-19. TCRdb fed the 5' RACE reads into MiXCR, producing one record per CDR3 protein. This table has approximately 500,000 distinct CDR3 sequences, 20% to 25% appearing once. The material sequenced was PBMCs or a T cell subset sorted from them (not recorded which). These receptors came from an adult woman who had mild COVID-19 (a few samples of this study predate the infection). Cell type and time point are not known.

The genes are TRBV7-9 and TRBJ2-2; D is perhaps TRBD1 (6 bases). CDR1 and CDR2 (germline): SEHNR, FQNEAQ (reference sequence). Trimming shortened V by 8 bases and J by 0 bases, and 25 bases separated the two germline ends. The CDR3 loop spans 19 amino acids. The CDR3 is CASAPGHSIGGSNTGELFF. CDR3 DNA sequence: TGTGCCAGCGCACCGGGACATAGTATTGGTGGGTCGAACACCGGGGAGCTGTTTTTT.

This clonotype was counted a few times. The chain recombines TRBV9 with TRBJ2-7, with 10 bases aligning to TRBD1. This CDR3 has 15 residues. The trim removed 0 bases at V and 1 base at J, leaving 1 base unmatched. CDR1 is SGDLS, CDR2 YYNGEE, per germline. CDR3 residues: CASSVVGQGSYEQYF. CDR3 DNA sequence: TGTGCCAGCAGCGTAGTGGGACAGGGGTCCTACGAGCAGTACTTC.

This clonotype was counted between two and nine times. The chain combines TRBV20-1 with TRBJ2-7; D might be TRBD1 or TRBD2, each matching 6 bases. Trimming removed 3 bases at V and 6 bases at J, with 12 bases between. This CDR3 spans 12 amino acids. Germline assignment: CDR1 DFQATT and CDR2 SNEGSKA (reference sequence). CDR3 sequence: CSASGGLREQYF. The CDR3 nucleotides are TGCAGTGCTAGCGGGGGCCTCCGCGAGCAGTACTTC.

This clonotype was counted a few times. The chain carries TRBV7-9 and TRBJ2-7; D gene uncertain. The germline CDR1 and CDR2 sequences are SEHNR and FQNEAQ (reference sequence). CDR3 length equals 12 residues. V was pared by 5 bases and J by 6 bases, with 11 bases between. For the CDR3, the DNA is TGTGCCAGCAGCCGCCTATCGGCCGAGCAGTACTTC. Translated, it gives CASSRLSAEQYF.

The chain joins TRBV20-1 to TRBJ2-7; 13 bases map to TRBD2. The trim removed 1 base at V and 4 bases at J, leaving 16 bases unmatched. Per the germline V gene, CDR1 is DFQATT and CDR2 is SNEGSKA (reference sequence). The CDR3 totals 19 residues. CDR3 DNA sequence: TGCAGTGCTAGAGGGCCCGGGACCCATCGGACTAGCGGGGGTTACGAGCAGTACTTC. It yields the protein CSARGPGTHRTSGGYEQYF.

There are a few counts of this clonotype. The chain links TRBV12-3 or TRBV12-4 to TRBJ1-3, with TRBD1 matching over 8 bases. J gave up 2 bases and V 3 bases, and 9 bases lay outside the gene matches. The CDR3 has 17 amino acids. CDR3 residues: CASSFVPGGFPGNTIYF. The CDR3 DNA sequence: TGTGCCAGCAGTTTTGTTCCAGGGGGCTTCCCTGGAAACACCATATATTTT.

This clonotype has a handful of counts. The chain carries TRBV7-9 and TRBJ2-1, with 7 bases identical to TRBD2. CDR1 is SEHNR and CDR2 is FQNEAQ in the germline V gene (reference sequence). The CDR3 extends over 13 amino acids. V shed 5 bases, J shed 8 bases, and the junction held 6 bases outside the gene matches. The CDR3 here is CASSQLAYDEQFF. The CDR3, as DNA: TGTGCCAGCAGCCAACTAGCGTACGATGAGCAGTTCTTC.

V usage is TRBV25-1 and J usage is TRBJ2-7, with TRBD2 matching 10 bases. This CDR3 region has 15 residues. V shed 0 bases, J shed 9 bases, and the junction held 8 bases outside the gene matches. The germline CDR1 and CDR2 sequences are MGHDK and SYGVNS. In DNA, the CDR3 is TGTGCCAGCAGTGAATACGGGACTAGCGTTCATGGGCAGTACTTC. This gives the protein CASSEYGTSVHGQYF.

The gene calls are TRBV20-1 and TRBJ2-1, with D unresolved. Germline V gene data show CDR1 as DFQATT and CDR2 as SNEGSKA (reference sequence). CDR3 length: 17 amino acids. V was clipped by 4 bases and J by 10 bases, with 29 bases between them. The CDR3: CSAKATERLPPSVEQFF. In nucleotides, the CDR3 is TGCAGTGCTAAGGCCACGGAGAGACTCCCCCCATCGGTAGAGCAGTTCTTC.

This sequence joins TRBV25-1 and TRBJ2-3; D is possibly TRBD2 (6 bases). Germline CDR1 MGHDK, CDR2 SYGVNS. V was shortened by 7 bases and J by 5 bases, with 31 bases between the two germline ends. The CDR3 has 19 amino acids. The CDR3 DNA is TGTGCCAGCACCGGAGTGGTGTCTCTGGGAGGCCGCCTAAAAGATACGCAGTATTTT. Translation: CASTGVVSLGGRLKDTQYF.

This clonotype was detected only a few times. CDR3 residues: CASSERRGTDTQYF. The CDR3 DNA reads TGTGCCAGCAGCGAGCGCCGCGGCACAGATACGCAGTATTTT. The chain is built from TRBV7-2 and TRBJ2-3, with D uncertain. V lost 5 bases, J lost 1 base, and 10 bases lay in between. Germline values: CDR1 SGHTA, CDR2 FQGNSA. The CDR3 loop spans 14 amino acids.

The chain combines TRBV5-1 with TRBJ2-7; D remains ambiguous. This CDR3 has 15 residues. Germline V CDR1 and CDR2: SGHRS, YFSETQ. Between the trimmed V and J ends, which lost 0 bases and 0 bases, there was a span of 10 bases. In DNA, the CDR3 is TGCGCCAGCAGCTTGGCCTTTGGGCACTCCTACGAGCAGTACTTC. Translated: CASSLAFGHSYEQYF. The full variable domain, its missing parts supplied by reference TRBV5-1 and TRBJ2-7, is KAGVTQTPRYLIKTRGQQVTLSCSPISGHRSVSWYQQTPGQGLQFLFEYFSETQRNKGNFPGRFSGRQFSNSRSEMNVSTLELGDSALYLCASSLAFGHSYEQYFGPGTRLTVT.

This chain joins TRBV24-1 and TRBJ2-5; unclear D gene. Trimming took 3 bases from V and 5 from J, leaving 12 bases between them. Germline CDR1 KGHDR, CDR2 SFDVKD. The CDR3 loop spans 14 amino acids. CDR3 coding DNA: TGTGCCACCAGTGATCGTTTGGGGATTGAGACCCAGTACTTC. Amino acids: CATSDRLGIETQYF.

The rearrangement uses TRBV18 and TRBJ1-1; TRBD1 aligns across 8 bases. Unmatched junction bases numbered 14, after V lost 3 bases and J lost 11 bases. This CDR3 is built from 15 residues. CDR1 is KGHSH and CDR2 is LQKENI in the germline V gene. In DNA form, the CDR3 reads TGTGCCAGCTCACCCCGGCCAGGGGGCGCGGTAGGGGCTTTCTTT. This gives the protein CASSPRPGGAVGAFF.

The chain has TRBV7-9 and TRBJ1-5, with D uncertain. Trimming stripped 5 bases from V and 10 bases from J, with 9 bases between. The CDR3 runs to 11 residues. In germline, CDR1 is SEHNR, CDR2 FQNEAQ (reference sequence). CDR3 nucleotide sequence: TGTGCCAGCAGCCAGCGGGTTCCCCAGCATTTT. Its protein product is CASSQRVPQHF.

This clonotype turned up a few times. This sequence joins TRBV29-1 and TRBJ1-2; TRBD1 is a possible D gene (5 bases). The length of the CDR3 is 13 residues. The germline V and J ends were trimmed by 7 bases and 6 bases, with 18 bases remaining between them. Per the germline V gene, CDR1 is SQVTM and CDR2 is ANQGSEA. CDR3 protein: CSAPGLWGDGYTF. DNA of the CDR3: TGCAGCGCCCCCGGGCTTTGGGGGGATGGCTACACCTTC.

The CDR3 reads CASSLVGGREQYF. The CDR3 coding sequence is TGTGCCAGCAGCTTAGTTGGGGGGCGCGAGCAGTACTTC. The J gene is TRBJ2-7, the V gene TRBV7-2, with D perhaps given as TRBD1 or TRBD2 (6 bases each). V was cut by 1 base and J by 6 bases, with 10 bases left in between. This CDR3 spans 13 amino acids. Germline values: CDR1 SGHTA, CDR2 FQGNSA.

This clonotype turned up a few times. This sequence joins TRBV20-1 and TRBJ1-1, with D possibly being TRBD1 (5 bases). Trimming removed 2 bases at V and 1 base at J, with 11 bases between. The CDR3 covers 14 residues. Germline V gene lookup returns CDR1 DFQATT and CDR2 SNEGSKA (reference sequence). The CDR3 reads CSARRSGGNTEAFF. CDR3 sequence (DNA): TGCAGTGCTAGACGGTCCGGGGGGAACACTGAAGCTTTCTTT.

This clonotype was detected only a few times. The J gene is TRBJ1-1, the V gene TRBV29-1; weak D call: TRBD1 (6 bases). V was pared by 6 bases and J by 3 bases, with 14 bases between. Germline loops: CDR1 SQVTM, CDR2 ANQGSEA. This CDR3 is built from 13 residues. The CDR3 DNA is TGCAGCGTGAGGTCAGGGGAACACACTGAAGCTTTCTTT. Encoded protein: CSVRSGEHTEAFF.